This T cell receptor (beta chain) is drawn from a study of blood T cell repertoires in COVID-19. Across the study: Acute-phase and convalescent COVID-19 samples originated in the United States, Italy and Spain. PBMCs, B-cell-depleted T cells, or T cells were the source of the cDNA or gDNA that made up the material.

Original processing methods: Nucleated cell number was recorded as an estimate derived from reference gene primer amplification. Some clones are missing from TCRdb's copy, which holds only in-frame ones; the method was immunoSEQ multiplex PCR. V and J calls and clone size are given by that table; D and trimming were obtained from the DNA. The sample has some 140,000 clones, about 76% seen once. Trimming cost V 0 bases and J 4 bases; bases outside gene matches: 4. The CDR3 is 16 residues long. CDR1 and CDR2 from the germline V gene are MNHEY and SVGEGT. This rearrangement joins TRBV6-2 or TRBV6-3 to TRBJ2-3, with 10 bases identical to TRBD2. Sequencing was done on a sample of peripheral blood. This receptor was taken from an older man with acute or convalescent COVID-19. The CDR3 is CASSYSPSGGADTQYF. The CDR3, as DNA: TGTGCCAGCAGTTACTCCCCGAGCGGGGGGGCAGATACGCAGTATTTT.